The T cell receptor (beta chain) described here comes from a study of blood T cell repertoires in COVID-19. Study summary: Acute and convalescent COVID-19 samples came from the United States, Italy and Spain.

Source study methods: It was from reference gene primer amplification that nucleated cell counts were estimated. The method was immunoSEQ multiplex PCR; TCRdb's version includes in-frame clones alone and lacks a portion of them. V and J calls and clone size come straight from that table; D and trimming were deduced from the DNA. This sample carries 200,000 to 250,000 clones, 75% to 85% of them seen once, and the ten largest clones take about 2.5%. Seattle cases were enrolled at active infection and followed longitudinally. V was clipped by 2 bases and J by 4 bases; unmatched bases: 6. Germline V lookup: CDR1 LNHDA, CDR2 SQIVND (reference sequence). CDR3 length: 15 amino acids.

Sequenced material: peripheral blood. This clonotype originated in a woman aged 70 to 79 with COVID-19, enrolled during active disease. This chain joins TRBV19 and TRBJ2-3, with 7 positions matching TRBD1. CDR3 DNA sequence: TGTGCCAGTAGTATAACAGGGGTGGGAGCAGATACGCAGTATTTT. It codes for CASSITGVGADTQYF.